This T cell receptor beta chain was recorded in a study of T cell repertoires in cytomegalovirus infection. Study-wide background: Public TCR beta signature analysis indicated the presence of both CMV infection and matching HLA type.

In the case of this clonotype: What it binds is unknown.

Trimming left V 3 bases short and J 7 bases short, with 13 bases between. The CDR3 totals 14 residues. Germline values: CDR1 SGHVS, CDR2 FQNEAQ. MiXCR, applied by TCRdb to the reads, yields one record per CDR3 protein. The repertoire holds 200,000 to 250,000 distinct CDR3 sequences, approximately 38% seen once, with about 60% in the top ten. Findings and limits, study-wide: It was HLA-C-restricted CMV-specific TCR beta clonotypes that dominated the response ex vivo.

The sample here was CD8+ T cells from cultured PBMCs, taken from culture after CMV antigen stimulation. The clonotype was recovered from a human donor in good health (CMV status not recorded). Some clones in this sample may be carry-over from other donors' samples. V and J are TRBV7-8 and TRBJ2-1; tentative D call: TRBD2 (6 bases). The CDR3 DNA is TGTGCCAGCAGCTTTCGACTAGTAGGGAATGAGCAGTTCTTC. It codes for CASSFRLVGNEQFF.